This T cell receptor (beta chain) was captured by sequencing in a study of CD8+CD57+ T cells in acquired aplastic anemia. Study details: Mean yield of DNA from sorted CD4+ and CD8+ cells was about 3.2 ug. The study obtained about 10.8 million reads on average for CD4+ cells from healthy donors. Study-wide results and limits: Both patients and controls carried the same twenty-nine CD8+ CDR3 sequences. Researchers reported that CD8+ Simpson's diversity was not significantly different in patients versus controls.

With respect to this clonotype: As yet, its antigen is unknown.

Using genomic DNA as the template, TCR beta VDJ and CDR3 profiling was carried out. TCRdb analysed the reads with MiXCR anew, one entry per CDR3 protein. The repertoire consists of about 80,000 distinct CDR3 sequences, with less than 60% occurring once and the leading ten covering 60% to 75%. Germline V gives CDR1 DFQATT, CDR2 SNEGSKA (reference sequence). The CDR3 is 14 amino acids. V lost 3 bases, J lost 1 base, and 12 bases lay in between. The TCR comes from a human donor in good health, serving as a control. What was sequenced was sorted CD4+, CD8+, or CD8+CD57+ T cells (not recorded which) from PBMCs. The chain links TRBV20-1 to TRBJ1-2, with D unclear. The CDR3 coding sequence is TGCAGTGCTAGTGCCGGATCGAGTAACTATGGCTACACCTTC. The encoded protein is CSASAGSSNYGYTF.